Below are 9 T cell receptor beta chains sequenced from a single sample in a study of shared clonotypes between healthy human individuals. TCRdb's copy holds only in-frame clones and misses some; the assay was immunoSEQ multiplex PCR. The top ten clones hold over 0.12% of a sample with roughly 2.6 million clones, roughly 92% of them seen once. Sequenced sample: naive CD4+ T cells sorted from blood. The sample's subset: CD45RA+ positively selected. These receptors all stem from a man between 18 and 35 years old in good health.

The chain carries TRBV6-5 and TRBJ1-4; tentatively, D is TRBD1 (5 bases). The CDR3 consists of 15 residues. Trimming stripped 2 bases from V and 4 bases from J, with 11 bases between. Per germline, CDR1 MNHEY and CDR2 SVGAGI. CDR3 DNA sequence: TGTGCCAGCAGTTACCGGGGCGGTGATAATGAAAAACTGTTTTTT. Its translation: CASSYRGGDNEKLFF.

This rearrangement joins TRBV30 to TRBJ1-4; TRBD1 matches at 10 bases. Losses at the gene ends were 5 bases for V and 7 bases for J; bases not matched to a gene: 10. CDR3 size: 15 residues. Germline V gene data show CDR1 as GTSNPN and CDR2 as SVGIG (reference sequence). In DNA, the CDR3 is TGTGCCTGGCTGGGACAGGGGATTCGTAGTGAAAAACTGTTTTTT. This encodes CAWLGQGIRSEKLFF. The full variable domain, its missing parts supplied by reference TRBV30 and TRBJ1-4, is SQTIHQWPATLVQPVGSPLSLECTVEGTSNPNLYWYRQAAGRGLQLLFYSVGIGQISSEVPQNLSASRPQDRQFILSSKKLLLSDSGFYLCAWLGQGIRSEKLFFGSGTQLSVL.

This rearrangement joins TRBV13 to TRBJ2-4; 8 bases are a match to TRBD1. Germline V gene sequence: CDR1 PRHDT, CDR2 FYEKMQ (reference sequence). CDR3 length: 15 residues. The ends lost 5 bases at V and 6 bases at J; junction bases unmatched: 9. In DNA form, the CDR3 reads TGTGCCAGCAGCCCCATGACAGGGGAGATAAACATTCAGTACTTC. As protein: CASSPMTGEINIQYF.

The V call is TRBV6-1, the J call TRBJ1-5; D is unresolved. Looked up from germline, CDR1 is MNHNS and CDR2 is SASEGT. The length of the CDR3 is 15 residues. Trimming took off 2 bases at V and 6 bases at J, with 14 bases between the two ends. The CDR3 DNA reads as TGTGCCAGCAGTGAACACGCTGCTGCGGCTCAGCCCCAGCATTTT. This encodes CASSEHAAAAQPQHF.

This chain links TRBV2 with TRBJ1-6, with 11 bases matching TRBD1. The germline CDR1 and CDR2 sequences are SNHLY and FYNNEI. This CDR3 contains 15 residues. The V segment lost 6 bases and the J segment 7 bases; nucleotides outside the gene matches: 5. Written as DNA, the CDR3 is TGTGCCAGCAGAACCGGGACAGGGGGGAATTCACCCCTCCACTTT. Its translation: CASRTGTGGNSPLHF.

Concerning this clone: Distinct nucleotide sequences in the sample also encode this CDR3. The gene calls are TRBV18 and TRBJ1-6; 8 nucleotides align to TRBD1. With 3 bases clipped from V and 10 bases from J, the junction kept 5 bases outside the gene matches. This CDR3 contains 14 residues. Germline CDR1 KGHSH, CDR2 LQKENI. The CDR3 DNA is TGTGCCAGCTCACCGGACAGGGTCGGCTCACCCCTCCACTTT. This codes for CASSPDRVGSPLHF.

CDR3 DNA sequence: TGCGCCAGCAGCTTGGAACATAATTCACCCCTCCACTTT. Translating gives CASSLEHNSPLHF. V gene TRBV5-1 combines with J gene TRBJ1-6; D call uncertain. The CDR3 runs to 13 residues. Trimming took 0 bases from V and 5 from J, leaving 3 bases between them. The germline V gene encodes CDR1 SGHRS and CDR2 YFSETQ.

This chain connects TRBV11-2 to TRBJ1-5, with D hard to call. CDR1 is SGHAT, CDR2 FQNNGV, per germline. Between the trimmed V and J ends, which lost 0 bases and 7 bases, there was a span of 10 bases. CDR3 size: 14 residues. DNA of the CDR3: TGTGCCAGCAGCTTAGACTGGGTAGGACAGCCCCAGCATTTT. Its protein product is CASSLDWVGQPQHF.

CDR3 sequence (DNA): TGTGCCAGCAGTCAATCCAACAGGGGAGGCAATCAGCCCCAGCATTTT. Translation gives CASSQSNRGGNQPQHF. The chain is built from TRBV6-6 and TRBJ1-5, with 7 bases fitting TRBD1. V gave up 5 bases and J gave up 2 bases; unmatched junction bases: 9. The CDR3 contains 16 residues. Germline V CDR1 and CDR2: MNHNY, SVGAGI (reference sequence).